This is a list of T cell receptor beta chains from one sample in a study of shared clonotypes between healthy human individuals. Repertoires were generated with immunoSEQ multiplex PCR, while TCRdb's copy carries only in-frame clones and drops some. The data contain about 1.1 million clones, 70% to 80% of them seen just once; the ten biggest clones take up 0.4% to 0.55%. The sequenced material came from memory CD4+ T cells from PBMCs. The source of these receptors is a man younger than 35 in good health. Some clones in this sample may be carry-over from other donors' samples. The CDR3 runs from the conserved cysteine through the conserved F or W. A D gene is named only where the DNA matches it firmly. Not all rows give a size; the values are once, few, many and, for expanded clones, a class.

j_gene: TRBJ2-1
v_gene: TRBV7-2
d_gene: TRBD2
abundance: NA
CDR3nt: TGTGCCAGCAGCTCCGGGGAGGGAGACGAGCAGTTCTTC
CDR3aa: CASSSGEGDEQFF

j_gene: TRBJ2-7
v_gene: TRBV11-3
d_gene: TRBD2
abundance: NA
CDR3nt: TGTGCCAGCAGCCCCGGTAGCGGGGATACCTACGAGCAGTACTTC
CDR3aa: CASSPGSGDTYEQYF

j_gene: TRBJ2-2
v_gene: TRBV28
d_gene: TRBD2
abundance: NA
CDR3nt: TGTGCCAGCAGGGGACTAGCGGGAGTTTTTCTTCCCGGGGAGCTGTTTTTT
CDR3aa: CASRGLAGVFLPGELFF

j_gene: TRBJ1-4
v_gene: TRBV21-1
d_gene: NA
abundance: NA
CDR3nt: TGTGCCAGCAGCAAAGCGGCAGGGGGTGCGGGAAAACTGTTTTTT
CDR3aa: CASSKAAGGAGKLFF

j_gene: TRBJ1-1
v_gene: TRBV5-1
d_gene: NA
abundance: NA
CDR3nt: TGCGCCAGCAGCTCAGGGGTGAAGAACACTGAAGCTTTCTTT
CDR3aa: CASSSGVKNTEAFF

j_gene: TRBJ2-7
v_gene: TRBV6-1
d_gene: TRBD1
abundance: few
CDR3nt: TGTGCCAGCAGTGAAGGGGGGACAGAACTATACGAGCAGTACTTC
CDR3aa: CASSEGGTELYEQYF

j_gene: TRBJ1-1
v_gene: TRBV2
d_gene: NA
abundance: few
CDR3nt: TGTGCCAGCGGGAGGGAGGTCGGCACTGAAGCTTTCTTT
CDR3aa: CASGREVGTEAFF

j_gene: TRBJ1-2
v_gene: TRBV6-1
d_gene: NA
abundance: NA
CDR3nt: TGTGCCAGCAGCCCAGTGGACCGCATCTATGGCTACACCTTC
CDR3aa: CASSPVDRIYGYTF

j_gene: TRBJ1-1
v_gene: TRBV2
d_gene: NA
abundance: NA
CDR3nt: TGTGCCAGCAAAGGAAACACTGAAGCTTTCTTT
CDR3aa: CASKGNTEAFF

j_gene: TRBJ2-5
v_gene: TRBV5-1
d_gene: TRBD2
abundance: NA
CDR3nt: TGCGCCAGCAGCTTGGGTTCGCTAGCGGGAGTTGGGGAGACCCAGTACTTC
CDR3aa: CASSLGSLAGVGETQYF

j_gene: TRBJ2-1
v_gene: TRBV5-1
d_gene: NA
abundance: few
CDR3nt: TGCGCCAGCGGCATAACAGGGACTGAGCAGTTCTTC
CDR3aa: CASGITGTEQFF

j_gene: TRBJ1-3
v_gene: TRBV5-1
d_gene: TRBD1
abundance: NA
CDR3nt: TGCGCCAGCAGCTTGCTGGGACAGGGCCCCTCTGGAAACACCATATATTTT
CDR3aa: CASSLLGQGPSGNTIYF

j_gene: TRBJ2-5
v_gene: TRBV5-1
d_gene: NA
abundance: NA
CDR3nt: TGCGCCAGCAGCGACCCTGAGCGGATATTTCAAGAGACCCAGTACTTC
CDR3aa: CASSDPERIFQETQYF

j_gene: TRBJ1-1
v_gene: TRBV5-1
d_gene: NA
abundance: few
CDR3nt: TGCGCCAGCAGTTATCAGGAGAACACTGAAGCTTTCTTT
CDR3aa: CASSYQENTEAFF

j_gene: TRBJ2-7
v_gene: TRBV10-3
d_gene: TRBD1
abundance: NA
CDR3nt: TGTGCCATCAGTGAGTACCGGACAGGGGAGAACGAGCAGTACTTC
CDR3aa: CAISEYRTGENEQYF

j_gene: TRBJ2-1
v_gene: TRBV7-3
d_gene: NA
abundance: NA
CDR3nt: TGTGCCAGCAGCTTAAGACCGGGAGCGTCGAACAATGAGCAGTTCTTC
CDR3aa: CASSLRPGASNNEQFF

j_gene: TRBJ2-3
v_gene: TRBV7-8
d_gene: NA
abundance: NA
CDR3nt: TGTGCCAGCAGCTTACAGGGAACAGATACGCAGTATTTT
CDR3aa: CASSLQGTDTQYF

j_gene: TRBJ1-1
v_gene: TRBV6-4
d_gene: NA
abundance: NA
CDR3nt: TGTGCCAGCAGAGTGAACACTGAAGCTTTCTTT
CDR3aa: CASRVNTEAFF

j_gene: TRBJ1-1
v_gene: TRBV7-2
d_gene: NA
abundance: once
CDR3nt: TGTGCCAGCAGCTTACCACCGAACACTGAAGCTTTCTTT
CDR3aa: CASSLPPNTEAFF

j_gene: TRBJ2-1
v_gene: TRBV18
d_gene: NA
abundance: NA
CDR3nt: TGTGCCAGCTCACCAAATGGCGGATCCTACAATGAGCAGTTCTTC
CDR3aa: CASSPNGGSYNEQFF

j_gene: TRBJ2-4
v_gene: TRBV2
d_gene: TRBD2
abundance: NA
CDR3nt: TGTGCCAGCAGCGAGACTAGCGGGAGGTTGATGAACATTCAGTACTTC
CDR3aa: CASSETSGRLMNIQYF

j_gene: TRBJ1-2
v_gene: TRBV29-1
d_gene: TRBD1
abundance: NA
CDR3nt: TGCAGCGTACCGGGACAGGGGCTCTATGGCTACACCTTC
CDR3aa: CSVPGQGLYGYTF

j_gene: TRBJ1-1
v_gene: TRBV5-5
d_gene: NA
abundance: few
CDR3nt: TGTGCCAGCAGCTCCAGGGGTACTGAAGCTTTCTTT
CDR3aa: CASSSRGTEAFF

j_gene: TRBJ1-1
v_gene: TRBV4-2
d_gene: NA
abundance: NA
CDR3nt: TGTGCCAGCAGCCAAGATAGGGGCAGAGAAGCTTTCTTT
CDR3aa: CASSQDRGREAFF

j_gene: TRBJ1-1
v_gene: TRBV19
d_gene: TRBD1
abundance: NA
CDR3nt: TGTGCCAGTAGTGAGGGACAGGGGGCTGGTGAAGCTTTCTTT
CDR3aa: CASSEGQGAGEAFF

j_gene: TRBJ2-7
v_gene: TRBV11-1
d_gene: TRBD1
abundance: NA
CDR3nt: TGTGCCAGCAGCCAGGGACAGTTCTACGAGCAGTACTTC
CDR3aa: CASSQGQFYEQYF

j_gene: TRBJ2-3
v_gene: TRBV20-1
d_gene: NA
abundance: NA
CDR3nt: TGCAGTGCTAGCGACGATACGCAGTATTTT
CDR3aa: CSASDDTQYF

j_gene: TRBJ2-7
v_gene: TRBV10-3
d_gene: NA
abundance: NA
CDR3nt: TGTGCCATCGGCCCCAGGGGGCCCCCGGGAGGCGAGCAGTACTTC
CDR3aa: CAIGPRGPPGGEQYF

j_gene: TRBJ2-7
v_gene: TRBV5-6
d_gene: NA
abundance: NA
CDR3nt: TGTGCCAGCAGCTTGGCCTTGGTCAGCGCCTCCTACGAGCAGTACTTC
CDR3aa: CASSLALVSASYEQYF

j_gene: TRBJ2-2
v_gene: TRBV27
d_gene: NA
abundance: NA
CDR3nt: TGTGCCAGCAGTCCGGACAGGAACACCGGGGAGCTGTTTTTT
CDR3aa: CASSPDRNTGELFF

j_gene: TRBJ2-1
v_gene: TRBV19
d_gene: NA
abundance: NA
CDR3nt: TGTGCCAGTAGTGGCTGGACAGCGGGCTCCTACAATGAGCAGTTCTTC
CDR3aa: CASSGWTAGSYNEQFF

j_gene: TRBJ2-7
v_gene: TRBV18
d_gene: NA
abundance: once
CDR3nt: TGTGCCAGCTCTCAAGGACAGCTCTACGAGCAGTACTTC
CDR3aa: CASSQGQLYEQYF

j_gene: TRBJ1-2
v_gene: TRBV14
d_gene: TRBD1
abundance: NA
CDR3nt: TGTGCCAGCAGCCAAGCGTACAGGGGGCCTGGCTATGGCTACACCTTC
CDR3aa: CASSQAYRGPGYGYTF

j_gene: TRBJ2-6
v_gene: TRBV7-8
d_gene: NA
abundance: NA
CDR3nt: TGTGCCAGCAGCTTAACAGATTCTGGGGCCAACGTCCTGACTTTC
CDR3aa: CASSLTDSGANVLTF